The clone carrying this T cell receptor beta chain was seen at least ten times. This record belongs to a study of T-cell reconstitution after alpha-beta-depleted transplantation in children. Preparation of the TCRbeta library was carried out with unique molecular identifiers. TCRdb fed the PCR reads into MiXCR, producing one record per CDR3 protein. The sample includes 200,000 to 250,000 distinct CDR3 sequences, approximately 12% of them seen just once. V shed 3 bases and J shed 3 bases, with 13 bases lying between them. The CDR3 sequence is 15 residues long. Germline CDR1 reads ENHRY; CDR2 reads SYGVKD.

The sequencing here drew on PBMCs from the stem cell graft donor, taken from the stem cell graft. This chain connects TRBV10-3 to TRBJ2-3; D possibly uses TRBD1 or TRBD2 (6 bases each). The source of this sequence is a human donor who donated a stem cell graft to a child with acute lymphoblastic leukemia. The CDR3 loop reads CAISDTGASTDTQYF. The CDR3 DNA reads as TGTGCCATCAGTGATACGGGGGCGTCGACAGATACGCAGTATTTT.